This T cell receptor beta chain was identified during a study of shared clonotypes between healthy human individuals (dated by TCRdb to 2020 to 2021). For context, the study as a whole: The cohort comprised two women and a few men aged 18 to 49 years. For each donor, three plates each were used for CD4 naive and CD4 memory, two plates were used for CD8 naive, and one plate was used for CD8 memory. The study deeply sequenced blood TCR repertoires of five healthy adults to estimate repertoire size and the extent of clonotype sharing between individuals. Different laboratories and diverse techniques were used to prepare libraries and sequence TCR repertoires, to increase sequencing depth and limit assay-specific biases. Per donor, leukapheresis produced somewhere between about 0.9 and 9.5 billion PBMCs. The investigation overall reported the following: Pairwise subsampling led to the expectation that sequencing depth would affect the degree of clonotype sharing among donors. Around 5% of naive CD4, 3.5% of naive CD8, 2% to 2.5% of memory CD4, and over 0.35% of memory CD8 clonotypes were shared across a handful of donors. Sampling was restricted to blood, and TCR repertoires in tissue are likely to differ from TCR repertoires in blood. Because the study included a small number of donors, the genetic and exposure-history diversity represented was limited. Even with the large sequencing depth, rarefaction of the sorted-subset datasets indicated that sequencing was incomplete. Compared with non-shared clonotypes, clonotypes shared by all four sorted-subset donors had higher generation probabilities. Larger estimated clonotype richness was generally found for naive subsets than for memory subsets.

Via the germline V gene, CDR1 is SGHAT and CDR2 FQNNGV. Including cysteine and phenylalanine, the CDR3 has 17 amino acids. Just CDR3 DNA is preserved here, 51 bases in frame from base 1. Trimmed from V: 4 bases; trimmed from J: 6 bases; junction bases lacking a gene match: 8. TCR CDR3 regions were amplified from genomic DNA by multiplex PCR using the deep immunoSEQ assay. Extracted genomic DNA from each cell subset was distributed evenly across all wells of several immunoSEQ 96-well plates, and each plate was treated as a replicate. Each replicate PCR for sorted subsets received 200 ng genomic DNA, equal to 30,000 or so T cell genomes. The purified libraries were quantified using a Qubit 3.0 fluorometer, sized with a Bioanalyzer 2100, and then quantified again using the KAPA Library Quantification kit. Each immunoSEQ 96-well plate was sequenced on its own single-read 150-cycle Illumina NextSeq 550 flow cell. The published analysis was carried out like this. Because only junctional sequences without quality scores were contained in the immunoSEQ output, filtering matching that applied to full-length reads could not be performed. Sequences were annotated with PyIR, a Python wrapper for IgBLAST v1.9, using IMGT germline references to assign V/J genes and CDR3. Reads with weak V/J assignments (E-value above 1e-6), missing CDR3, stop codons, out-of-frame junctions, or ambiguous translated residues were removed. V3J clonotypes were defined as sequences sharing an identical inferred V gene, J gene, and CDR3 amino acid sequence. Percentage overlap between repertoires was computed as shared unique clonotypes divided by the size of the smaller repertoire. Repertoire richness was assessed with RTK rarefaction, the Chao1 estimator, and Recon v2.1 estimates of unobserved clonotypes. For all TCRbeta clonotypes obtained by the gDNA method from a few donors, generation probabilities were computed with OLGA. Imported from immuneACCESS, the table was reduced by TCRdb to in-frame sequences with V and J called. These copies leave out some clones; in studies compared against another copy, an unresolved V gene accounts for under half, and the cause of the remainder is not known. D and trimming come from the DNA, and the V and J calls and clone size come from that table. The sample has some 300,000 clones on record, 73% of them singletons. 8.5% to 12% of the sample is in the top ten clones.

Healthy HIV-negative adults with no recently reported acute infections or vaccinations were included as donors. All donors were Caucasian adults living in Nashville, Tennessee, USA. CD4+ T cells were enriched by magnetic negative selection; naive cells were then positively selected on CD45RA, and the negative fraction formed the memory subset. Blood was obtained by leukapheresis, after which PBMCs were separated by Ficoll-Histopaque density gradient centrifugation and cryopreserved in liquid nitrogen vapor phase. Analytical flow cytometry was used to check the purity and quantity of every magnetically sorted T cell population. Each sorted fraction had its genomic DNA isolated and then quantified by UV absorbance on a Nanodrop 2000c. This clone was recorded many times. The antigen it binds to is not known. There are no base qualities to consult, and no much larger clone falls within one base.

Rearrangement joined TRBV11-2 to TRBJ2-1; 14 middle bases align to TRBD2. The source is a young man in good health. The sequencing sample was made of memory CD4+ T cells sorted from blood. Reading the label with the study, this specimen's cell subset or site is: CD45RA-negative fraction. The base sequence is TGTGCCAGCAGCTCGTACTCGACTAGCGGGAGGGCCAATGAGCAGTTCTTC. The encoded protein is CASSSYSTSGRANEQFF.